Below, 21 T cell receptor beta chains from the same sample are listed, as sequenced in a study of CD8+CD57+ T cells in acquired aplastic anemia. Template material for TCR beta VDJ and CDR3 profiling consisted of genomic DNA. TCRdb reprocessed the reads via MiXCR and lists one record per CDR3 protein. This table holds some 220,000 distinct CDR3 sequences, 34% found once. Sample: sorted CD4+, CD8+, or CD8+CD57+ T cells (not recorded which) from PBMCs. Source of these receptors: a human donor in good health, serving as a control.

This clonotype was counted only a few times. The chain links TRBV6-1 to TRBJ2-3; possible D gene TRBD2, 6 bases. V was pared by 5 bases and J by 2 bases, with 14 bases between. The CDR3 has 15 amino acids. CDR1 and CDR2 from the germline V gene are MNHNS and SASEGT. DNA of the CDR3: TGTGCCAGCAGTAGCCCCGGGGGATCCACAGATACGCAGTATTTT. It codes for CASSSPGGSTDTQYF.

This clonotype was observed a few times. V and J are TRBV29-1 and TRBJ2-7, with 7 bases aligning to TRBD1. Germline assignment: CDR1 SQVTM and CDR2 ANQGSEA. The CDR3 consists of 13 residues. J was trimmed by 3 bases and V by 6 bases; bases with no gene match: 8. The CDR3 nucleotides are TGCAGCGTGATGGACAGGACTGACTACGAGCAGTACTTC. As protein: CSVMDRTDYEQYF.

This clonotype was found many times. V gene TRBV20-1 combines with J gene TRBJ2-3; D is unresolved. From germline, CDR1 is DFQATT and CDR2 SNEGSKA (reference sequence). V shed 8 bases and J shed 5 bases, with 14 bases lying between them. The CDR3 extends over 12 amino acids. CDR3 loop: CSTSPRGDTQYF. CDR3 bases: TGCAGTACATCACCCCGCGGAGATACGCAGTATTTT.

This clonotype was counted between two and nine times. The chain couples TRBV18 to TRBJ1-2, with no clear D. Trimming stripped 2 bases from V and 3 bases from J, with 13 bases between. Germline V gene sequence: CDR1 KGHSH, CDR2 LQKENI. The CDR3 runs to 15 residues. The CDR3 sequence: CASSPGIVLDYGYTF. The CDR3 DNA reads as TGTGCCAGCTCACCAGGTATCGTACTCGACTATGGCTACACCTTC.

This clonotype was observed a few times. The V gene is TRBV19, the J gene TRBJ1-5; D not resolved. V dropped 5 bases and J dropped 2 bases, with 7 bases sitting between them. Germline V CDR1 and CDR2: LNHDA, SQIVND (reference sequence). The CDR3 is made up of 13 amino acids. The CDR3 nucleotides are TGTGCCAGTAGTTATTTAGGCAATCAGCCCCAGCATTTT. This codes for CASSYLGNQPQHF.

The V gene is TRBV20-1, the J gene TRBJ2-3; perhaps TRBD2 as D (7 bases). V lost 8 bases, J lost 3 bases, and 21 bases lay in between. Germline V gives CDR1 DFQATT, CDR2 SNEGSKA (reference sequence). This CDR3 comprises 15 residues. DNA of the CDR3: TGCAGTAGCGAGGGGGGGAATGTCGGAACAGATACGCAGTATTTT. Protein sequence: CSSEGGNVGTDTQYF.

This clonotype was observed at least ten times. This chain uses TRBV19 with TRBJ1-1; 8 bases line up with TRBD1. Germline V gene lookup returns CDR1 LNHDA and CDR2 SQIVND (reference sequence). After removal of 6 bases from V and 3 bases from J, the junction contained 3 bases not matched to a gene. This CDR3 is 13 amino acids long. The CDR3 sequence: CASRPDRDTEAFF. DNA of the CDR3: TGTGCCAGTAGACCGGACAGGGACACTGAAGCTTTCTTT.

This clonotype came up many times. The chain has TRBV5-4 and TRBJ2-5, with D possibly TRBD2 on 5 matching bases. V was pared by 3 bases and J by 5 bases, with 11 bases between. Germline V CDR1 and CDR2: SGHNT, YYREEE (reference sequence). The CDR3 has 13 amino acids. DNA of the CDR3: TGTGCCAGCAGCTCCGCACTAGGGGAGACCCAGTACTTC. Translation: CASSSALGETQYF.

With regard to this clonotype: At one of its ends the junction is not consistent with the germline gene, which may arise from a read error. The chain joins TRBV10-3 to TRBJ1-6, with a weak D call TRBD1 (5 bases). The CDR3 totals 16 residues. Looked up from germline, CDR1 is ENHRY and CDR2 is SYGVKD. CDR3 sequence (DNA): TGTGCCAGCAGTGATAGGGGTCCCACCTATAATTCACCCCTCCACTTT. Protein sequence: CASSDRGPTYNSPLHF.

About this clonotype itself: A much larger clone is a single base away; this may be a read error. The genes are TRBV9 and TRBJ2-1; the match to TRBD1 covers 7 bases. Germline CDR1 is SGDLS and CDR2 is YYNGEE. CDR3 length equals 14 residues. CDR3: CASSGDRVWNERFF. CDR3 nucleotides: TGTGCCAGCAGCGGTGACAGGGTTTGGAATGAGCGGTTCTTC.

This chain links TRBV3-1 with TRBJ1-2; D uncertain. V was shortened by 4 bases and J by 8 bases, with 17 bases between the two germline ends. This CDR3 is 14 amino acids long. In germline, CDR1 is LGHDT, CDR2 YNNKEL (reference sequence). The CDR3 here is CASSRDSNIRGYTF. DNA for the CDR3: TGTGCCAGCAGCCGAGATTCGAACATTCGGGGCTACACCTTC.

The rearrangement uses TRBV2 and TRBJ1-5, with 11 bases lining up with TRBD1. V was clipped by 8 bases and J by 0 bases; unmatched bases: 9. Germline loops: CDR1 SNHLY, CDR2 FYNNEI. The CDR3 covers 17 residues. This CDR3 is CASSPGTGGYSNQPQHF. DNA for the CDR3: TGTGCCAGCTCACCCGGGACAGGGGGATATAGCAATCAGCCCCAGCATTTT.

This clonotype was seen a few times. The chain employs TRBV27 and TRBJ1-5; D gene uncertain. The CDR3 sequence is 14 residues long. Per the germline V gene, CDR1 is MNHEY and CDR2 is SMNVEV (reference sequence). V gave up 5 bases and J gave up 0 bases, with 8 bases separating them. Here the CDR3 reads CASSLQYSNQPQHF. CDR3 coding DNA: TGTGCCAGCAGTCTACAGTATAGCAATCAGCCCCAGCATTTT.

This clonotype was seen repeatedly, ten times or more. The V and J genes are TRBV15 and TRBJ2-1; a weak D match, TRBD1 (7 bases). Germline V gene lookup returns CDR1 LNHNV and CDR2 YYDKDF (reference sequence). This CDR3 comprises 16 residues. V was trimmed by 3 bases and J by 5 bases, leaving 17 bases between them. The CDR3 is CATSSSIRGEDNEQFF. For the CDR3, the DNA is TGTGCCACCAGCAGCTCGATCAGGGGGGAGGACAATGAGCAGTTCTTC. Variable domain in full (rest from reference TRBV15 and TRBJ2-1): DAMVIQNPRYQVTQFGKPVTLSCSQTLNHNVMYWYQQKSSQAPKLLFHYYDKDFNNEADTPDNFQSRRPNTSFCFLDIRSPGLGDTAMYLCATSSSIRGEDNEQFFGPGTRLTVL.

This sequence joins TRBV18 and TRBJ2-7; D gene uncertain. The CDR3 has 12 residues. Germline CDR1 is KGHSH and CDR2 is LQKENI. V shed 1 base and J shed 7 bases, with 8 bases lying between them. The CDR3 sequence is CASSPLPREQYF. Here the CDR3 DNA reads TGTGCCAGCTCACCACTGCCGAGGGAGCAGTACTTC. Complete variable domain (other parts from reference TRBV18 and TRBJ2-7): NAGVMQNPRHLVRRRGQEARLRCSPMKGHSHVYWYRQLPEEGLKFMVYLQKENIIDESGMPKERFSAEFPKEGPSILRIQQVVRGDSAAYFCASSPLPREQYFGPGTRLTVT.

The chain has TRBV29-1 and TRBJ1-1; TRBD1 might be the D (5 bases). Trimming pared 1 base from V and 1 base from J, leaving 7 bases between. Germline V CDR1 and CDR2: SQVTM, ANQGSEA. This CDR3 is built from 13 residues. The CDR3 loop is CSVEGTGNTEAFF. The CDR3 DNA reads TGCAGCGTTGAAGGTACAGGGAACACTGAAGCTTTCTTT.

CDR3: CASSYRPRGYTEAFF. The CDR3 DNA follows: TGTGCCAGCAGTTATCGCCCCAGGGGTTACACTGAAGCTTTCTTT. The rearrangement uses TRBV6-5 and TRBJ1-1; the D gene is possibly TRBD1 (6 bases). Trimming left V 3 bases short and J 3 bases short, with 14 bases between. In germline, CDR1 is MNHEY, CDR2 SVGAGI. The CDR3 runs to 15 residues.

This clonotype was seen a few times. The chain uses TRBV5-1 and TRBJ2-7, with D perhaps matching TRBD1 (5 bases). V lost 0 bases and J lost 3, with 13 bases in between. Germline CDR1 SGHRS, CDR2 YFSETQ. The CDR3 has 15 amino acids. CDR3 sequence (DNA): TGCGCCAGCAGCTTGGGTTTTCAGGGTATCTACGAGCAGTACTTC. Its protein product is CASSLGFQGIYEQYF. Combining the CDR3 with reference TRBV5-1 and TRBJ2-7 gives the whole variable domain KAGVTQTPRYLIKTRGQQVTLSCSPISGHRSVSWYQQTPGQGLQFLFEYFSETQRNKGNFPGRFSGRQFSNSRSEMNVSTLELGDSALYLCASSLGFQGIYEQYFGPGTRLTVT.

The genes are TRBV24-1 and TRBJ2-3; D is ambiguous. This CDR3 is 12 amino acids long. V was pared by 5 bases and J by 4 bases, with 6 bases between. Looked up from germline, CDR1 is KGHDR and CDR2 is SFDVKD. The CDR3 loop reads CATSGPSDTQYF. CDR3 DNA sequence: TGTGCCACCAGTGGTCCTTCAGATACGCAGTATTTT.

This clonotype was observed at least ten times. The chain couples TRBV7-2 to TRBJ1-4, with D tentatively TRBD1 (5 bases). Trimming stripped 5 bases from V and 5 bases from J, with 9 bases between. From germline, CDR1 is SGHTA and CDR2 FQGNSA. The CDR3 sequence is 13 residues long. The CDR3 protein is CASSRDGNEKLFF. CDR3 coding DNA: TGTGCCAGCAGCCGGGACGGGAATGAAAAACTGTTTTTT.

This clonotype was counted many times. The J gene is TRBJ1-2, the V gene TRBV11-1; TRBD1 is a possible D gene (5 bases). CDR1 is SGHAT and CDR2 is FQDESV in the germline V gene (reference sequence). Trimming stripped 1 base from V and 0 bases from J, with 15 bases between. There are 17 residues in the CDR3. CDR3 sequence (DNA): TGTGCCAGCAGCTTAGGCCTGGGGGGACTCGCTAACTATGGCTACACCTTC. The encoded protein is CASSLGLGGLANYGYTF.